The present TCR beta chain was sequenced within a study of T cell responses to AZD1222 COVID-19 vaccine. Trimming cost V 3 bases and J 2 bases, with 22 bases left between them. The CDR3 spans 18 residues. Looked up from germline, CDR1 is LGHDT and CDR2 is YNNKEL (reference sequence). Using immunoSEQ multiplex PCR, the repertoire was profiled, and TCRdb retains in-frame clones only, with some absent. The sample carries 150,000 to 200,000 clones, over 80% recorded once. This sample comprised peripheral blood, obtained on day 0 of MenACWY control vaccination. V usage is TRBV3-1 (or the pseudogene TRBV3-2) and J usage is TRBJ1-2, with a possible D match to TRBD1 (5 bases). This TCR came from an adult in good health. CDR3 coding DNA: TGTGCCAGCAGCCATGCAGCTCGGGGGATAACGCCCAACTATGGCTACACCTTC. Protein product: CASSHAARGITPNYGYTF.